This T cell receptor (beta chain) was sequenced for a study of shared clonotypes between healthy human individuals. Clones were read by immunoSEQ multiplex PCR, and TCRdb kept only the in-frame ones, dropping some. The table records a few hundred thousand clones, 65% to 80% of them present only once. Healthy HIV-negative adults without recent acute infections or vaccinations served as donors. The CDR3 extends over 15 amino acids. Trimming at V came to 6 bases and at J to 8 bases, leaving 10 bases not matched to a gene. Per germline, CDR1 SGHAT and CDR2 FQNNGV. The rearrangement links TRBV11-2 to TRBJ2-1, with 10 bases aligning to TRBD2. This TCR was sampled from a woman aged 40 to 55 in good health. Some clones in this sample may be carry-over from other donors' samples. The specimen was PBMCs. The CDR3 is CASSFGTSARYEQFF. As DNA, the CDR3 is TGTGCCAGCAGTTTCGGGACTAGCGCGAGGTATGAGCAGTTCTTC.